These 16 T cell receptor beta chains were sequenced from one sample in a study of blood T cell repertoires in COVID-19. Some clones are missing from TCRdb's copy, which holds only in-frame ones; the method was immunoSEQ multiplex PCR. The sample lists over 75,000 clones, around 90% seen once, with roughly 2.2% in the top ten. The sample consisted of peripheral blood. Receptor source: a human donor with active COVID-19. The donor label of this sample is uncertain.

The chain has TRBV19 and TRBJ1-2; 8 nucleotides agree with TRBD1. Germline lookup yields CDR1 LNHDA and CDR2 SQIVND (reference sequence). V dropped 1 base and J dropped 4; count of bases not matched to a gene: 8. The CDR3 is made up of 16 amino acids. CDR3 sequence (DNA): TGTGCCAGTAGTATAGGGGCGACAGGGGCCGTCTATGGCTACACCTTC. Its translation: CASSIGATGAVYGYTF. Looking up the rest from reference TRBV19 and TRBJ1-2 gives the full variable domain: DGGITQSPKYLFRKEGQNVTLSCEQNLNHDAMYWYRQDPGQGLRLIYYSQIVNDFQKGDIAEGYSVSREKKESFPLTVTSAQKNPTAFYLCASSIGATGAVYGYTFGSGTRLTVV.

J is TRBJ1-6 and V is TRBV9; no definite D call. From germline, CDR1 is SGDLS and CDR2 YYNGEE. V was trimmed by 0 bases and J by 6 bases, leaving 10 bases between them. The CDR3 is 15 amino acids. This CDR3 is CASSVVGQSNSPLHF. For the CDR3, the DNA is TGTGCCAGCAGCGTAGTTGGGCAGAGTAATTCACCCCTCCACTTT.

The chain is built from TRBV4-1 and TRBJ1-5; 10 nucleotides align to TRBD1. The germline CDR1 and CDR2 sequences are MGHRA and YSYEKL. V lost 0 bases, J lost 6 bases, and 8 bases stayed unmatched. CDR3 length: 17 amino acids. CDR3 loop: CASSQEGTGASGQPQHF. CDR3 bases: TGCGCCAGCAGCCAAGAGGGGACAGGGGCCTCTGGTCAGCCCCAGCATTTT.

V is TRBV9 and J is TRBJ2-7; maybe TRBD2 (6 bases). This CDR3 spans 16 amino acids. In germline, CDR1 is SGDLS, CDR2 YYNGEE. V shed 0 bases and J shed 2 bases, with 15 bases lying between them. The CDR3 spells CASSVAQRALTYEQYF. The CDR3 DNA follows: TGTGCCAGCAGCGTAGCTCAGCGGGCGTTAACCTACGAGCAGTACTTC. Complete variable domain (other parts from reference TRBV9 and TRBJ2-7): DSGVTQTPKHLITATGQRVTLRCSPRSGDLSVYWYQQSLDQGLQFLIQYYNGEERAKGNILERFSAQQFPDLHSELNLSSLELGDSALYFCASSVAQRALTYEQYFGPGTRLTVT.

This sequence joins TRBV6-2 or TRBV6-3 and TRBJ1-2, with TRBD1 matching over 10 bases. Germline loops: CDR1 MNHEY, CDR2 SVGEGT. The CDR3 consists of 15 residues. V lost 2 bases to trimming and J lost 6 bases; unmatched junction nucleotides: 6. This chain's CDR3 is CASSYTDRGLHGYTF. The CDR3 DNA sequence: TGTGCCAGCAGTTACACTGACAGGGGGCTGCATGGCTACACCTTC.

The V gene is TRBV29-1, the J gene TRBJ2-5; maybe TRBD1 (5 bases). CDR1 is SQVTM, CDR2 ANQGSEA, per germline. CDR3 length: 12 residues. V was trimmed by 4 bases and J by 1 base, leaving 7 bases between them. The CDR3 DNA is TGCAGCGTTGGACAGACCCAAGAGACCCAGTACTTC. Encoded protein: CSVGQTQETQYF. The entire variable domain, with the rest obtained from reference TRBV29-1 and TRBJ2-5, is as follows: SAVISQKPSRDICQRGTSLTIQCQVDSQVTMMFWYRQQPGQSLTLIATANQGSEATYESGFVIDKFPISRPNLTFSTLTVSNMSPEDSSIYLCSVGQTQETQYFGPGTRLLVL.

The V gene is TRBV2, the J gene TRBJ1-2; 7 nucleotides match TRBD1. V lost 9 bases to trimming and J lost 6 bases; unmatched junction nucleotides: 4. Germline V gives CDR1 SNHLY, CDR2 FYNNEI. This CDR3 region has 11 residues. CDR3: CARTGQDGYTF. The DNA of the CDR3 is TGTGCCAGGACAGGGCAGGATGGCTACACCTTC.

The V and J genes are TRBV5-1 and TRBJ2-2; 7 bases fit TRBD2. The ends lost 4 bases at V and 0 bases at J; junction bases unmatched: 6. Germline values: CDR1 SGHRS, CDR2 YFSETQ. The CDR3 has 16 amino acids. Here the CDR3 DNA reads TGCGCCAGCAGCCCCTTACGGGGGGCGAACACCGGGGAGCTGTTTTTT. This gives the protein CASSPLRGANTGELFF.

This clone was detected once. The chain combines TRBV10-3 with TRBJ1-1, with D possibly TRBD1 on 6 matching bases. The germline V and J ends were trimmed by 5 bases and 0 bases, with 10 bases remaining between them. Per the germline V gene, CDR1 is ENHRY and CDR2 is SYGVKD. The CDR3 loop spans 14 amino acids. CDR3 bases: TGTGCCATCAGTCTGGGACAAATGAACACTGAAGCTTTCTTT. It encodes CAISLGQMNTEAFF.

The chain joins TRBV11-1 to TRBJ2-3, with 8 bases fitting TRBD2. V trimming: 5 bases; J trimming: 4 bases; junction bases outside the gene matches: 8. The CDR3 extends over 15 amino acids. The germline CDR1 and CDR2 sequences are SGHAT and FQDESV (reference sequence). This CDR3 reads CASSIKAGAADTQYF. CDR3 DNA: TGTGCCAGCAGCATTAAAGCGGGGGCGGCAGATACGCAGTATTTT. Together with reference TRBV11-1 and TRBJ2-3, the CDR3 gives the full variable domain: EAEVAQSPRYKITEKSQAVAFWCDPISGHATLYWYRQILGQGPELLVQFQDESVVDDSQLPKDRFSAERLKGVDSTLKIQPAELGDSAMYLCASSIKAGAADTQYFGPGTRLTVL.

This clone was counted between two and nine times. V gene TRBV3-1 (or the pseudogene TRBV3-2) combines with J gene TRBJ1-2; D remains unclear. Germline assignment: CDR1 LGHDT and CDR2 YNNKEL (reference sequence). The length of the CDR3 is 11 residues. V dropped 0 bases and J dropped 7 bases, with 3 bases sitting between them. CDR3 in DNA: TGTGCCAGCAGCCAAGAAGCTGGCTACACCTTC. It is translated as CASSQEAGYTF.

The chain uses TRBV6-2 or TRBV6-3 and TRBJ2-7; tentatively, D is TRBD1 (6 bases). V lost 2 bases and J lost 1, with 15 bases in between. The CDR3 spans 16 residues. Germline assignment: CDR1 MNHEY and CDR2 SVGEGT. The CDR3 nucleotides read TGTGCCAGCAGTTACGACGGACAGTTAGATTCCTACGAGCAGTACTTC. Its protein product is CASSYDGQLDSYEQYF.

V usage is TRBV9 and J usage is TRBJ2-1; 9 nucleotides line up with TRBD2. The germline gives CDR1 SGDLS, CDR2 YYNGEE. The CDR3 contains 14 residues. V dropped 3 bases and J dropped 9; count of bases not matched to a gene: 7. CDR3 nucleotide sequence: TGTGCCAGCAGCGCCTTAGCGGGGGAGGGTGAGCAGTTCTTC. Translating it yields CASSALAGEGEQFF.

V gene TRBV6-1 combines with J gene TRBJ2-3; D is unclear. Germline-derived CDR1 and CDR2 are MNHNS and SASEGT. Trimming stripped 3 bases from V and 4 bases from J, with 8 bases between. The CDR3 runs 13 residues. The CDR3 sequence: CASSDVRADTQYF. The CDR3 region has the DNA TGTGCCAGCAGTGATGTCCGAGCAGATACGCAGTATTTT.

The chain carries TRBV5-1 and TRBJ2-3; D possibly corresponds to TRBD1 (7 bases). The CDR3 is 15 amino acids. CDR1 is SGHRS and CDR2 is YFSETQ in the germline V gene. V dropped 3 bases and J dropped 4 bases, with 15 bases sitting between them. The CDR3 here is CASSWKQGEADTQYF. The CDR3 DNA is TGCGCCAGCAGCTGGAAGCAGGGGGAGGCAGATACGCAGTATTTT.

V and J are TRBV9 and TRBJ2-7; D may be TRBD1 (5 bases). The CDR3 covers 15 residues. Trimming shortened V by 4 bases and J by 4 bases, and 18 bases separated the two germline ends. Germline V CDR1 and CDR2: SGDLS, YYNGEE. The DNA of the CDR3 is TGTGCCAGCAGCCTGCTTGGGCAGGGTGCATACGAGCAGTACTTC. Translation gives CASSLLGQGAYEQYF.